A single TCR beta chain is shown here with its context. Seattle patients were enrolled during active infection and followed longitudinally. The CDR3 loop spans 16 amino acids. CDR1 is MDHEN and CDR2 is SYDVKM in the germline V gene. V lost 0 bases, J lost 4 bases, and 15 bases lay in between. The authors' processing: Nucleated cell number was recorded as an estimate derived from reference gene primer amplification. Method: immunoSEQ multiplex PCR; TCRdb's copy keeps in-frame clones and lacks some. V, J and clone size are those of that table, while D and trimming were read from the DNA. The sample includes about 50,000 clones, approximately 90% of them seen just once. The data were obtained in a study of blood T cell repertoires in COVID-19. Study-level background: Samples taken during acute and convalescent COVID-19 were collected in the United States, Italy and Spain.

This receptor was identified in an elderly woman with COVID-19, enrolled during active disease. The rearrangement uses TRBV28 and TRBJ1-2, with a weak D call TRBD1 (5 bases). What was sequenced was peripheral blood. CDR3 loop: CASSLWGAGKIYGYTF. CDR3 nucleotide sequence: TGTGCCAGCAGTTTATGGGGTGCAGGGAAGATCTATGGCTACACCTTC.